Below are 18 T cell receptor beta chains sequenced from a single sample in a study of CD8 T cells in ankylosing spondylitis. Study results and limitations: For ankylosing spondylitis blood, a TCR beta motif of about eight highly homologous variants appeared characteristic.

Using its own MiXCR run on the 5' RACE reads, TCRdb lists one record per CDR3 protein. The repertoire consists of some 85,000 distinct CDR3 sequences, with about 9% occurring once and the leading ten covering approximately 30%. Their antigen targets remain unknown. Specimen: blood, either unsorted or a sorted T cell fraction (not recorded which). The receptors stem from a male donor with ankylosing spondylitis.

The chain carries TRBV5-6 and TRBJ2-2; D is unclear. This CDR3 is built from 17 residues. The V gene lost 2 bases and the J gene lost 4 bases, with 18 bases spanning the gap. CDR1 SGHDT and CDR2 YYEEEE come from the germline V gene. The CDR3 nucleotides are TGTGCCAGCAGCTTCCCCACTTTTACTGGCTCCACCGGGGAGCTGTTTTTT. It specifies CASSFPTFTGSTGELFF.

The chain's CDR3 is CASSPPVGYGYTF. The CDR3 DNA sequence: TGTGCCAGCAGTCCCCCGGTGGGTTATGGCTACACCTTC. The J gene is TRBJ1-2, the V gene TRBV27; no reliable D call. Trimming took 5 bases from V and 5 from J, leaving 12 bases between them. Germline CDR1 and CDR2: MNHEY and SMNVEV (reference sequence). This CDR3 region has 13 residues.

This clonotype was counted between two and nine times. The J gene is TRBJ1-6, the V gene TRBV27; 8 bases map to TRBD1. Germline V gene data show CDR1 as MNHEY and CDR2 as SMNVEV (reference sequence). V lost 6 bases to trimming and J lost 9 bases; unmatched junction nucleotides: 7. CDR3 length: 14 amino acids. The CDR3 DNA reads as TGTGCCAGCAGGACAACAGGGGGTTTTTCACCCCTCCACTTT. Protein: CASRTTGGFSPLHF.

This clonotype showed up many times. This chain connects TRBV5-1 to TRBJ1-5; D unresolved. The V gene lost 0 bases and the J gene lost 2 bases, with 6 bases spanning the gap. The CDR3 has 14 residues. In germline, CDR1 is SGHRS, CDR2 YFSETQ. The chain's CDR3 is CASSLGHGNQPQHF. The CDR3 DNA reads TGCGCCAGCAGCTTGGGCCACGGCAATCAGCCCCAGCATTTT.

A few counts support this clonotype. The chain recombines TRBV7-2 with TRBJ2-7, with TRBD2 matching 8 bases. The CDR3 consists of 12 residues. CDR1 and CDR2 (germline): SGHTA, FQGNSA. With 6 bases clipped from V and 5 bases from J, the junction kept 3 bases outside the gene matches. The CDR3 reads CASRTGGHEQYV. The CDR3, as DNA: TGTGCCAGCAGAACGGGGGGGCACGAGCAGTACGTC.

The table lists this clonotype with many counts. V usage is TRBV5-1 and J usage is TRBJ2-7; weak D call: TRBD2 (5 bases). Trimming removed 4 bases from V and 3 bases from J, with 17 bases in between. This CDR3 has 15 amino acids. The V gene's germline CDR1 is SGHRS and CDR2 YFSETQ. The CDR3 bases are TGCGCCAGCAGCCCCTATTCGGACTTGGTCTACGAGCAGTACTTC. Translating gives CASSPYSDLVYEQYF.

This clonotype was seen repeatedly, ten times or more. This chain connects TRBV29-1 to TRBJ2-7; D is unclear. Deletions cut 0 bases from V and 1 base from J, with 7 bases between. Per the germline V gene, CDR1 is SQVTM and CDR2 is ANQGSEA. This CDR3 is built from 13 residues. The CDR3 loop reads CSVEDPESYEQYV. The CDR3 bases are TGCAGCGTTGAAGACCCCGAGTCCTACGAGCAGTACGTC.

This sequence joins TRBV29-1 and TRBJ2-2; D possibly corresponds to TRBD2 (6 bases). Germline CDR1 and CDR2: SQVTM and ANQGSEA. V was cut by 1 base and J by 2 bases, with 11 bases left in between. The length of the CDR3 is 15 residues. CDR3 DNA: TGCAGCGTTGAAGGAGGGACTGATAACACCGGGGAGCTGTTTTTT. It translates to CSVEGGTDNTGELFF.

In its sample, this clonotype was seen a few times. The rearrangement links TRBV4-1 to TRBJ2-2; D possibly corresponds to TRBD2 (6 bases). Trimming removed 0 bases from V and 0 bases from J, with 23 bases in between. Germline assignment: CDR1 MGHRA and CDR2 YSYEKL. This CDR3 has 21 amino acids. The CDR3 sequence is CASSQDQETRWVLANTGELFF. The CDR3, as DNA: TGCGCCAGCAGCCAAGATCAGGAGACTAGATGGGTCCTAGCGAACACCGGGGAGCTGTTTTTT.

The sample holds many counts of this clonotype. The rearrangement links TRBV27 to TRBJ1-2; D uncertain. Germline V CDR1 and CDR2: MNHEY, SMNVEV (reference sequence). The CDR3 length is 13 residues. V lost 6 bases and J 4 bases, leaving 12 bases between the germline ends. The CDR3, as DNA: TGTGCCAGCAGGAGAGGGATTCTCTATGGCTACACCTTC. It is translated as CASRRGILYGYTF.

This clonotype was detected many times. The genes are TRBV6-5 and TRBJ2-7, with a tentative D call TRBD1 (6 bases). Between the trimmed V and J ends, which lost 0 bases and 5 bases, there was a span of 20 bases. The CDR3 loop spans 17 amino acids. Looked up from germline, CDR1 is MNHEY and CDR2 is SVGAGI. CDR3 sequence reads: CASSYSWGRSLRDEQYF. CDR3 bases: TGTGCCAGCAGTTACTCGTGGGGGCGCTCCCTAAGGGACGAGCAGTACTTC.

This clonotype has more than one count but fewer than ten. The chain has TRBV7-9 and TRBJ2-7, with D possibly being TRBD2 (5 bases). Germline assignment: CDR1 SEHNR and CDR2 FQNEAQ (reference sequence). The CDR3 runs to 14 residues. With 5 bases removed from V and 2 bases from J, the gap between germline ends came to 13 bases. The CDR3 region has the DNA TGTGCCAGCAGCCTGAAGGACTTCACCTACGAGCAGTACTTC. Translated, it gives CASSLKDFTYEQYF.

This clonotype was observed a handful of times. This sequence joins TRBV11-1 and TRBJ1-2; D perhaps matches TRBD1 (6 bases). CDR3 size: 18 residues. Germline V gene data show CDR1 as SGHAT and CDR2 as FQDESV (reference sequence). V lost 4 bases, J lost 2 bases, and 23 bases lay in between. CDR3 loop: CASSSPDRDGDRNYGYTF. The CDR3 DNA reads TGTGCCAGCAGCTCACCCGACCGAGATGGTGACAGGAACTATGGCTACACCTTC.

This chain joins TRBV6-4 and TRBJ2-7; TRBD1 aligns across 9 bases. V shed 5 bases and J 1 base; nucleotides not matched to a gene: 3. CDR1 is MRHNA and CDR2 is SNTAGT in the germline V gene. The length of the CDR3 is 14 residues. The CDR3 coding sequence is TGTGCCAGCAGTCCCGGGACAGGGTCCTACGAGCAGTACTTC. Translation gives CASSPGTGSYEQYF.

This clonotype occurred a few times. The chain has TRBV6-1 and TRBJ1-2; possible D gene TRBD1, 5 bases. Trimming shortened V by 8 bases and J by 3 bases, and 10 bases separated the two germline ends. This CDR3 contains 12 residues. Germline V gene sequence: CDR1 MNHNS, CDR2 SASEGT. CDR3 nucleotides: TGTGCCAGCGGGGGAAGATACTATGGCTACACCTTC. Its translation: CASGGRYYGYTF.

This clonotype was detected ten times or more. This chain connects TRBV20-1 to TRBJ2-3, with D perhaps matching TRBD2 (6 bases). The CDR3 is 15 residues long. Germline loops: CDR1 DFQATT, CDR2 SNEGSKA (reference sequence). V dropped 0 bases and J dropped 4 bases, with 14 bases sitting between them. The CDR3 spells CSARDLYGGSDTQYF. The CDR3 DNA follows: TGCAGTGCTAGAGATTTATACGGGGGTTCAGATACGCAGTATTTT.

Remarks on this clonotype: Here the CDR3 omits its conserved ending phenylalanine or tryptophan, so a read error is the likely source. Here the CDR3 reads CASSQIPAGGYNEQFL. As DNA, the CDR3 is TGTGCCAGCAGCCAAATTCCAGCGGGAGGGTACAATGAGCAGTTCCTC. The chain links TRBV3-1 to TRBJ2-1; 10 bases map to TRBD2. CDR3 length: 16 amino acids. J lost 4 bases, V lost 2 bases, and 5 bases had no gene match. CDR1 LGHDT and CDR2 YNNKEL come from the germline V gene (reference sequence).

This clonotype was picked up a small number of times. This chain links TRBV12-3 or TRBV12-4 with TRBJ2-7; D is unclear. This CDR3 comprises 11 residues. V gave up 3 bases and J gave up 5 bases, with 5 bases separating them. Here the CDR3 DNA reads TGTGCCAGCAGTTTTGGAAACGAGCAGTACGTC. Its protein product is CASSFGNEQYV.